Listed here are 18 T cell receptor beta chains from one sample, sequenced in a study of blood T cell repertoires in COVID-19. Profiling relied on immunoSEQ multiplex PCR, and the TCRdb table lists in-frame clones only, not all of them. Seen here are fewer than 250,000 clones, 75% to 90% observed once, and the top ten hold approximately 6.9%. The material sequenced was peripheral blood. The receptor set was obtained from a man in his fifties or sixties with acute or convalescent COVID-19.

The chain couples TRBV19 to TRBJ2-1; 13 nucleotides align to TRBD2. CDR3 length: 15 residues. The V gene end was trimmed by 3 bases and the J gene end by 6 bases; junction bases not matched to a gene: 2. Germline V gene sequence: CDR1 LNHDA, CDR2 SQIVND (reference sequence). The CDR3 region has the DNA TGTGCCAGTAGTATGTGGACTAGCGGGAGCAATGAGCAGTTCTTC. It translates to CASSMWTSGSNEQFF.

V is TRBV7-9 and J is TRBJ2-7; D is uncertain. Per the germline V gene, CDR1 is SEHNR and CDR2 is FQNEAQ (reference sequence). V dropped 4 bases and J dropped 1 base, with 11 bases sitting between them. The CDR3 runs to 14 residues. CDR3 in amino acids: CASSSQDRSYEQYF. The CDR3 bases are TGTGCCAGCAGCTCCCAGGATCGATCCTACGAGCAGTACTTC. The full variable domain, completed using reference TRBV7-9 and TRBJ2-7, is DTGVSQNPRHKITKRGQNVTFRCDPISEHNRLYWYRQTLGQGPEFLTYFQNEAQLEKSRLLSDRFSAERPKGSFSTLEIQRTEQGDSAMYLCASSSQDRSYEQYFGPGTRLTVT.

The DNA for the CDR3 is TGTGCCAGCAGTTATGATACGGGACAGCTCTACGAGCAGTACTTC. This codes for CASSYDTGQLYEQYF. The chain is built from TRBV6-2 or TRBV6-3 and TRBJ2-7; 7 nucleotides align to TRBD1. V lost 3 bases, J lost 3 bases, and 8 bases stayed unmatched. This CDR3 has 15 residues. Per germline, CDR1 MNHEY and CDR2 SVGEGT.

The rearrangement links TRBV15 to TRBJ1-5; tentatively, D is TRBD1 (6 bases). The CDR3 extends over 15 amino acids. V dropped 4 bases and J dropped 6 bases, with 16 bases sitting between them. From germline, CDR1 is LNHNV and CDR2 YYDKDF (reference sequence). CDR3 sequence (DNA): TGTGCCACCAGCAAAGGGGGGGGCTTTGCTCAGCCCCAGCATTTT. As protein: CATSKGGGFAQPQHF.

This chain connects TRBV5-6 to TRBJ1-6; D is unclear. Germline V lookup: CDR1 SGHDT, CDR2 YYEEEE. The CDR3 totals 13 residues. V was clipped by 4 bases and J by 10 bases, with 12 bases between them. CDR3 sequence reads: CASSPAGGSPLHF. Here the CDR3 DNA reads TGTGCCAGCAGCCCGGCGGGTGGATCACCCCTCCACTTT. The full variable domain, with the rest looked up from reference TRBV5-6 and TRBJ1-6, is DAGVTQSPTHLIKTRGQQVTLRCSPKSGHDTVSWYQQALGQGPQFIFQYYEEEERQRGNFPDRFSGHQFPNYSSELNVNALLLGDSALYLCASSPAGGSPLHFGNGTRLTVT.

V gene TRBV12-3 or TRBV12-4 combines with J gene TRBJ1-1, with a weak D call TRBD1 (6 bases). CDR3 length equals 13 residues. V dropped 4 bases and J dropped 11 bases, with 17 bases sitting between them. The CDR3 loop reads CASSSQGSRAAFF. The CDR3 region has the DNA TGTGCCAGCAGTTCGCAGGGGTCGAGGGCCGCTTTCTTT.

This clone turned up a few times. The chain uses TRBV4-3 and TRBJ2-7; D possibly corresponds to TRBD1 (5 bases). Trimming shortened V by 0 bases and J by 3 bases, and 9 bases separated the two germline ends. This CDR3 has 14 amino acids. Looked up from germline, CDR1 is LGHNA and CDR2 is YSLEER. CDR3 in amino acids: CASSQEGRGYEQYF. CDR3 coding DNA: TGCGCCAGCAGCCAAGAGGGAAGGGGCTACGAGCAGTACTTC.

The chain combines TRBV13 with TRBJ1-4, with 7 nucleotides matching TRBD1. Losses at the gene ends were 6 bases for V and 7 bases for J; bases not matched to a gene: 8. The CDR3 contains 14 residues. CDR1 is PRHDT and CDR2 is FYEKMQ in the germline V gene (reference sequence). CDR3 DNA: TGTGCCAGCAGAGAATCAGGGGGAGGTGAAAAACTGTTTTTT. Translating it yields CASRESGGGEKLFF.

The gene calls are TRBV6-2 or TRBV6-3 and TRBJ2-1; 9 bases agree with TRBD1. The J segment lost 8 bases and the V segment lost 5 bases, leaving 7 bases of the junction unmatched. The CDR3 extends over 14 amino acids. Germline V gene data show CDR1 as MNHEY and CDR2 as SVGEGT. CDR3 region: CASSTGQGSDEQFF. Written as DNA, the CDR3 is TGTGCCAGCAGTACTGGACAGGGGAGCGATGAGCAGTTCTTC.

This CDR3 is CASSEWARLSNQPQHF. In nucleotides, the CDR3 is TGTGCCAGCAGTGAATGGGCCAGGCTTAGCAATCAGCCCCAGCATTTT. The chain carries TRBV6-1 and TRBJ1-5; D unclear. V shed 2 bases and J shed 0 bases, with 11 bases lying between them. From germline, CDR1 is MNHNS and CDR2 SASEGT. The CDR3 totals 16 residues.

As regards this clone: A much bigger clone sits one base away, suggesting this may be a read error. The identical CDR3 is also encoded by other nucleotide sequences in the sample. V is TRBV6-5 and J is TRBJ2-7; D gene uncertain. Germline CDR1 MNHEY, CDR2 SVGAGI. The CDR3 totals 11 residues. The germline V and J ends were trimmed by 0 bases and 7 bases, with 4 bases remaining between them. The CDR3 region has the DNA TGTGCCAGCAGTTACTCGCGGGAGCAGTACTTC. As protein: CASSYSREQYF.

The CDR3 coding sequence is TGTGCCAGCAGCCAGCGGAGTGAGCAGTTCTTC. Its protein product is CASSQRSEQFF. V is TRBV3-1 (or the pseudogene TRBV3-2) and J is TRBJ2-1, with D uncertain. CDR1 is LGHDT and CDR2 is YNNKEL in the germline V gene (reference sequence). V shed 3 bases and J shed 9 bases, with 6 bases lying between them. This CDR3 comprises 11 residues.

The chain is built from TRBV7-2 and TRBJ1-2, with D possibly matching TRBD1 (5 bases). V lost 0 bases and J lost 6, with 8 bases in between. Germline V CDR1 and CDR2: SGHTA, FQGNSA. CDR3 length equals 13 residues. The CDR3 reads CASSLATRDGYTF. DNA of the CDR3: TGTGCCAGCAGCTTAGCCACCAGGGATGGCTACACCTTC.

V and J are TRBV19 and TRBJ2-1; D gene unclear. Germline V gene sequence: CDR1 LNHDA, CDR2 SQIVND (reference sequence). V lost 2 bases, J lost 7 bases, and 15 bases lay in between. The CDR3 totals 15 residues. The CDR3 spells CASSIISSRLNEQFF. The DNA for the CDR3 is TGTGCCAGTAGTATAATTAGCTCCCGCTTGAATGAGCAGTTCTTC.

V usage is TRBV9 and J usage is TRBJ2-1, with 13 nucleotides matching TRBD2. The germline V gene encodes CDR1 SGDLS and CDR2 YYNGEE. The CDR3 runs to 18 residues. With V trimmed by 2 bases and J by 1 base, 6 bases remained unmatched. CDR3 region: CASSVGLAGPASYNEQFF. CDR3 DNA: TGTGCCAGCAGCGTGGGACTAGCGGGGCCAGCTTCCTACAATGAGCAGTTCTTC.

The V and J genes are TRBV9 and TRBJ1-3; possibly TRBD1 for D (5 bases). The ends were cut back, 4 bases at V and 4 bases at J, with 15 bases in the middle. This CDR3 contains 15 residues. Germline V CDR1 and CDR2: SGDLS, YYNGEE. In nucleotides, the CDR3 is TGTGCCAGCAGCATCCAGGGATTTGCGGGAAACACCATATATTTT. Protein: CASSIQGFAGNTIYF.

V is TRBV2 and J is TRBJ1-1, with D tentatively TRBD1 (5 bases). Germline V gene data show CDR1 as SNHLY and CDR2 as FYNNEI. This CDR3 comprises 12 residues. V lost 8 bases, J lost 5 bases, and 12 bases lay in between. The CDR3 sequence is CASVGRETEAFF. In nucleotides, the CDR3 is TGTGCCAGCGTTGGCAGGGAAACTGAAGCTTTCTTT.

In the case of this clone: Other DNA sequences from this sample encode an identical CDR3 as well. The chain couples TRBV7-2 to TRBJ1-3; no firm D call. The CDR3 has 14 residues. V was shortened by 1 base and J by 0 bases, with 4 bases between the two germline ends. Germline CDR1 SGHTA, CDR2 FQGNSA. DNA of the CDR3: TGTGCCAGCAGCTTAGGAGGCTCTGGAAACACCATATATTTT. Translated, it gives CASSLGGSGNTIYF.